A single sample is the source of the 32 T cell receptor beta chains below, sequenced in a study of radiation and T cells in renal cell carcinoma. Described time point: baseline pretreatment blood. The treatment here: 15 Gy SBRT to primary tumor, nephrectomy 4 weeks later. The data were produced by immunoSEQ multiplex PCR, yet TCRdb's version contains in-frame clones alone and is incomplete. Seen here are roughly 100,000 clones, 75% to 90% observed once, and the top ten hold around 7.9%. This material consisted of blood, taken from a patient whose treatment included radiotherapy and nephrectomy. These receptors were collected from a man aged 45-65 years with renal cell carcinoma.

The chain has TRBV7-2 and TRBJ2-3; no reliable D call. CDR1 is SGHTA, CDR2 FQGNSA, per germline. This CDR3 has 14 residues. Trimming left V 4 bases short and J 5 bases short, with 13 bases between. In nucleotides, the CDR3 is TGTGCCAGCAGCTCTGGCCCCATGAGAGATACGCAGTATTTT. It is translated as CASSSGPMRDTQYF.

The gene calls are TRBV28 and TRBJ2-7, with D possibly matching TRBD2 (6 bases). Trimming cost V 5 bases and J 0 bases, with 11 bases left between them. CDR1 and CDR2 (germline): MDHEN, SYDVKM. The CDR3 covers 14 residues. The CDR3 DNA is TGTGCCAGCAGTCTCACCGGGAGCTCCTACGAGCAGTACTTC. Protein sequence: CASSLTGSSYEQYF.

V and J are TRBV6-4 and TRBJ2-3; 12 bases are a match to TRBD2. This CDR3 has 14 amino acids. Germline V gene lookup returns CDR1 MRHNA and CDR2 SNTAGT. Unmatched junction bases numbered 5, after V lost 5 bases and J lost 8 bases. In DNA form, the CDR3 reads TGTGCCAGCAGTAGGACTAGCGGGATCAGTACGCAGTATTTT. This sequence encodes CASSRTSGISTQYF.

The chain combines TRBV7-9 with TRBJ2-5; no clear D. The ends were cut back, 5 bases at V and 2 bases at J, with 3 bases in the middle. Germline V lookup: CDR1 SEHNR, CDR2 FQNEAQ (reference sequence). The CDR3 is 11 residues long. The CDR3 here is CASSVQETQYF. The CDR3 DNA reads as TGTGCCAGCAGCGTACAAGAGACCCAGTACTTC.

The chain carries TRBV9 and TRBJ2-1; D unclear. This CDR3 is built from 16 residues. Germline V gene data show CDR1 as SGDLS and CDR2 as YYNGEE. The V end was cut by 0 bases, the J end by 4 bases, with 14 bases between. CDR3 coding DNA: TGTGCCAGCAGCGTAGGTATCCAACTGGGATACAATGAGCAGTTCTTC. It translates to CASSVGIQLGYNEQFF.

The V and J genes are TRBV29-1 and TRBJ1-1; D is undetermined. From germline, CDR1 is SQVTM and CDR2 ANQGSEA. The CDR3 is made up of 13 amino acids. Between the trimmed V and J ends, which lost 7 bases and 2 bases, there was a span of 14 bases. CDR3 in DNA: TGCAGCGGACGAGGCACGACAAACACTGAAGCTTTCTTT. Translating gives CSGRGTTNTEAFF.

The CDR3 region is CASSLDPPNRVSGNTIYF. The CDR3 nucleotides read TGCGCCAGCAGCTTGGATCCCCCGAACAGGGTTTCAGGAAACACCATATATTTT. The V and J genes are TRBV5-1 and TRBJ1-3; tentatively, D is TRBD1 (6 bases). Germline CDR1 SGHRS, CDR2 YFSETQ. Trimming stripped 0 bases from V and 4 bases from J, with 20 bases between. CDR3 length: 18 amino acids.

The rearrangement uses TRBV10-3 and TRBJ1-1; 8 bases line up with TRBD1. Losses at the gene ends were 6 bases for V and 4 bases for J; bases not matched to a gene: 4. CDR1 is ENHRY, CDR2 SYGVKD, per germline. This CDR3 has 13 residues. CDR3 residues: CAIRPGQGTEAFF. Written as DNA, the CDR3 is TGTGCCATCAGGCCCGGACAGGGCACTGAAGCTTTCTTT.

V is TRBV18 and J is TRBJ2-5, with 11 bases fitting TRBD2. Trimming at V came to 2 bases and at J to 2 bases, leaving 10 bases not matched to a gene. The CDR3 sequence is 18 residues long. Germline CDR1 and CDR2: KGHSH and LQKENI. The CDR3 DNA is TGTGCCAGCTCACCAGCACCCCTTCTAGCGGGGGGTCAAGAGACCCAGTACTTC. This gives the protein CASSPAPLLAGGQETQYF.

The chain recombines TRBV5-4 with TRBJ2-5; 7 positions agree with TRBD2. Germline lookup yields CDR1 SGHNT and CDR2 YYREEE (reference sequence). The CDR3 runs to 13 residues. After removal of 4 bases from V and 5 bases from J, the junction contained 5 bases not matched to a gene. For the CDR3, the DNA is TGTGCCAGCAGCCCGTGGGGGGGGGAGACCCAGTACTTC. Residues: CASSPWGGETQYF.

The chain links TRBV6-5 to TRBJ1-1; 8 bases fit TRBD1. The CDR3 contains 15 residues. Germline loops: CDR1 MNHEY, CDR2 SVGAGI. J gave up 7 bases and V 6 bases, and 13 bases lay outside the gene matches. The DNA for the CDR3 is TGTGCCAGCAGCCGCATCCAGACAGGGGATGGTGAAGCTTTCTTT. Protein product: CASSRIQTGDGEAFF.

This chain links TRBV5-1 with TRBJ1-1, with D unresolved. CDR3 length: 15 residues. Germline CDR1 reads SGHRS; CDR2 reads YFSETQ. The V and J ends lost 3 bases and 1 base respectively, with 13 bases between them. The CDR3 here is CASSWTGVTNTEAFF. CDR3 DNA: TGCGCCAGCAGCTGGACGGGAGTTACGAACACTGAAGCTTTCTTT.

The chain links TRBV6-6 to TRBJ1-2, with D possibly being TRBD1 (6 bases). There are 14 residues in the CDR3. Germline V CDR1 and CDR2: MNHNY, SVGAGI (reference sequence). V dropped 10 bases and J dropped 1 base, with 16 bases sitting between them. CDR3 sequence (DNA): TGTGCCACCGCTGGGCAGGGGTTTAACTATGGCTACACCTTC. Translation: CATAGQGFNYGYTF.

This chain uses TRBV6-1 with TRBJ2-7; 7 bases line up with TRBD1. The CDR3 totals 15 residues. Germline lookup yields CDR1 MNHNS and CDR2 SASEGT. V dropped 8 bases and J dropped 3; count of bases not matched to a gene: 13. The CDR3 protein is CASRGRTGPNYEQYF. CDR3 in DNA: TGTGCCAGCCGGGGACGGACAGGACCAAACTACGAGCAGTACTTC.

CDR3 sequence (DNA): TGTGCCAGCTCACCCTCCGACGGCTACGAGCAGTACTTC. It is translated as CASSPSDGYEQYF. The V call is TRBV18, the J call TRBJ2-7; D gene ambiguous. CDR1 is KGHSH, CDR2 LQKENI, per germline. Trimming pared 3 bases from V and 3 bases from J, leaving 9 bases between. There are 13 residues in the CDR3.

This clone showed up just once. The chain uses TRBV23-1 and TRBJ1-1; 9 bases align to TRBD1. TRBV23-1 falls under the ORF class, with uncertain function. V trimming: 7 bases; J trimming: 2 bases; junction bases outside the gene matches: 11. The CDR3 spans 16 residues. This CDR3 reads CASTDRDREGNTEAFF. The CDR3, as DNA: TGCGCCAGCACAGATAGGGACAGGGAGGGAAACACTGAAGCTTTCTTT.

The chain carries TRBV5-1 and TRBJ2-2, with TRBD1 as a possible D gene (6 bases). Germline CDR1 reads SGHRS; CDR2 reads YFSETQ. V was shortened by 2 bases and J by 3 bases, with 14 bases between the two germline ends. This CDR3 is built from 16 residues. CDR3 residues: CASSLGRDTYTGELFF. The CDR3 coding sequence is TGCGCCAGCAGCTTAGGCCGGGACACTTACACCGGGGAGCTGTTTTTT.

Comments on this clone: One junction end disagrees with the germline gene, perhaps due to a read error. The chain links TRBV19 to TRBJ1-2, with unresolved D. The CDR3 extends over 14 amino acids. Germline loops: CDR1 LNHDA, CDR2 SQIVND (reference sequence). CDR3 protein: CASTIDGANYGYTF. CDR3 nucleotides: TGTGCCAGTACTATAGACGGAGCTAACTATGGCTACACCTTC.

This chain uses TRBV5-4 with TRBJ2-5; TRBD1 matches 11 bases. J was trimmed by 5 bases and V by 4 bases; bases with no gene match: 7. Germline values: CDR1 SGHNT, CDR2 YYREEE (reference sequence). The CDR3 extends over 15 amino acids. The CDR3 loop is CASSPDRGREETQYF. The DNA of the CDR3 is TGTGCCAGCAGCCCGGACAGGGGGCGAGAGGAGACCCAGTACTTC. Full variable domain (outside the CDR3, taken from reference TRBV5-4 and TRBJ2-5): ETGVTQSPTHLIKTRGQQVTLRCSSQSGHNTVSWYQQALGQGPQFIFQYYREEENGRGNFPPRFSGLQFPNYSSELNVNALELDDSALYLCASSPDRGREETQYFGPGTRLLVL.

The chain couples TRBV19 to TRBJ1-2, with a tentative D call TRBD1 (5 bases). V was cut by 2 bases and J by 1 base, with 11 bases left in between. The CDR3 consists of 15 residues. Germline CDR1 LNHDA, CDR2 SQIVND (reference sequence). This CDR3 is CASSITTENNYGYTF. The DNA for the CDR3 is TGTGCCAGTAGTATAACGACAGAAAATAACTATGGCTACACCTTC.

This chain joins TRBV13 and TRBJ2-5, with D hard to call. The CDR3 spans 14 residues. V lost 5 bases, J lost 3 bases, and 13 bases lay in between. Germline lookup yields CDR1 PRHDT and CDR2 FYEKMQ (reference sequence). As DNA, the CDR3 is TGTGCCAGCAGCGGAAGTGGGAAAAAAGAGACCCAGTACTTC. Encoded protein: CASSGSGKKETQYF.

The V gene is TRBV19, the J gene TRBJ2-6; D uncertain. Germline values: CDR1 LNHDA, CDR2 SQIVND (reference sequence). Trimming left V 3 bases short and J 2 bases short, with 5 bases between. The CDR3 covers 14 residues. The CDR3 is CASSMLAGANVLTF. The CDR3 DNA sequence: TGTGCCAGTAGTATGTTGGCTGGGGCCAACGTCCTGACTTTC.

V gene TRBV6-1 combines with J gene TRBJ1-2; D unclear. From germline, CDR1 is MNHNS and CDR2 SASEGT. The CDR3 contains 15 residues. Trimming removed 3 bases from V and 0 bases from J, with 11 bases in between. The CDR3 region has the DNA TGTGCCAGCAGTGAGGCAGGATCCGCTAACTATGGCTACACCTTC. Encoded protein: CASSEAGSANYGYTF.

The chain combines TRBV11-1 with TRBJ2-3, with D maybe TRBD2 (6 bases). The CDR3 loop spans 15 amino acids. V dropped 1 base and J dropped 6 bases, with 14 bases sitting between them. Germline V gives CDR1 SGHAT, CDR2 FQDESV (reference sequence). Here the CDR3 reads CASSLVPGGGDTQYF. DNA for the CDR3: TGTGCCAGCAGCTTAGTCCCTGGTGGGGGGGATACGCAGTATTTT. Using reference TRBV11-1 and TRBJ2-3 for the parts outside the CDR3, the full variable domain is EAEVAQSPRYKITEKSQAVAFWCDPISGHATLYWYRQILGQGPELLVQFQDESVVDDSQLPKDRFSAERLKGVDSTLKIQPAELGDSAMYLCASSLVPGGGDTQYFGPGTRLTVL.

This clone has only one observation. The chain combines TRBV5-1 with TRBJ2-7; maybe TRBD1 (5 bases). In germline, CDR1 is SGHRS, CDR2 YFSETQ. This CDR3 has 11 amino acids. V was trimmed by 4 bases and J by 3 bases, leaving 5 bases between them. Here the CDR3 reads CASSQGYEQYF. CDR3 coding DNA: TGCGCCAGCAGCCAGGGCTACGAGCAGTACTTC.

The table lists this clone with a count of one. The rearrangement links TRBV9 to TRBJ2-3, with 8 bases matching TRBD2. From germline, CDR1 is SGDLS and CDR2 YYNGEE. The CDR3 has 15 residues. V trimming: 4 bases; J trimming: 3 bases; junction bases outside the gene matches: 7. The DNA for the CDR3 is TGTGCCAGCAGCACTCTAGCGGGTCAAACAGATACGCAGTATTTT. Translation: CASSTLAGQTDTQYF.

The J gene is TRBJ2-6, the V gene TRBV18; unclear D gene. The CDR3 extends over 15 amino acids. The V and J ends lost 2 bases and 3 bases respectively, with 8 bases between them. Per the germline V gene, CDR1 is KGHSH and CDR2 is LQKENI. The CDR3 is CASSPLGNGANVLTF. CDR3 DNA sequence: TGTGCCAGCTCACCATTGGGTAATGGGGCCAACGTCCTGACTTTC. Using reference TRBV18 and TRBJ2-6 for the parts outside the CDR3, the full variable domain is NAGVMQNPRHLVRRRGQEARLRCSPMKGHSHVYWYRQLPEEGLKFMVYLQKENIIDESGMPKERFSAEFPKEGPSILRIQQVVRGDSAAYFCASSPLGNGANVLTFGAGSRLTVL.

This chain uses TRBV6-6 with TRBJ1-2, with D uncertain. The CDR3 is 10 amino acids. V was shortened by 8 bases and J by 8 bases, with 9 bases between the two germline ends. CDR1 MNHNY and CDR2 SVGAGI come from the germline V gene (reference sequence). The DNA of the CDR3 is TGTGCCAGCTCCGGCACGGGCTACACCTTC. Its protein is CASSGTGYTF.

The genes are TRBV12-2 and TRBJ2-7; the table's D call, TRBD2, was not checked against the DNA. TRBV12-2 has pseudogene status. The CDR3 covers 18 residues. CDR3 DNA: TGTGCAAGTCGCTACCAACTAGAGAGGTTAGAAGGCTCCTACGAGCAGTACTTC. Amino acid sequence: CASRYQLERLEGSYEQYF.

The DNA of the CDR3 is TGTGCCAGCTCCCGGACCTCCTCGGAGGGCTACACCTTC. Protein: CASSRTSSEGYTF. This chain links TRBV18 with TRBJ1-2; D uncertain. Germline CDR1 KGHSH, CDR2 LQKENI. The CDR3 sequence is 13 residues long. V was clipped by 6 bases and J by 8 bases, with 16 bases between them. The full variable domain, in which reference TRBV18 and TRBJ1-2 provide the parts outside the CDR3, is NAGVMQNPRHLVRRRGQEARLRCSPMKGHSHVYWYRQLPEEGLKFMVYLQKENIIDESGMPKERFSAEFPKEGPSILRIQQVVRGDSAAYFCASSRTSSEGYTFGSGTRLTVV.

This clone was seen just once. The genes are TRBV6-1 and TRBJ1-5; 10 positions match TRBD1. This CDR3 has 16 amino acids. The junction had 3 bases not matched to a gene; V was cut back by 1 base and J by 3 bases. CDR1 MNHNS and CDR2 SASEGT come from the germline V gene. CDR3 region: CASSEGTGGYNQPQHF. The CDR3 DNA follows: TGTGCCAGCAGTGAAGGGACAGGGGGTTACAATCAGCCCCAGCATTTT.

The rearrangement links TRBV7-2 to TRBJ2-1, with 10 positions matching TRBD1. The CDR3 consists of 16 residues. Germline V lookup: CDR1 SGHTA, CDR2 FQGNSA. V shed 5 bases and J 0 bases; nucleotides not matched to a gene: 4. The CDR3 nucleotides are TGTGCCAGCAGCCGTGGACAGGGGGTCTCCTACAATGAGCAGTTCTTC. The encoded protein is CASSRGQGVSYNEQFF.